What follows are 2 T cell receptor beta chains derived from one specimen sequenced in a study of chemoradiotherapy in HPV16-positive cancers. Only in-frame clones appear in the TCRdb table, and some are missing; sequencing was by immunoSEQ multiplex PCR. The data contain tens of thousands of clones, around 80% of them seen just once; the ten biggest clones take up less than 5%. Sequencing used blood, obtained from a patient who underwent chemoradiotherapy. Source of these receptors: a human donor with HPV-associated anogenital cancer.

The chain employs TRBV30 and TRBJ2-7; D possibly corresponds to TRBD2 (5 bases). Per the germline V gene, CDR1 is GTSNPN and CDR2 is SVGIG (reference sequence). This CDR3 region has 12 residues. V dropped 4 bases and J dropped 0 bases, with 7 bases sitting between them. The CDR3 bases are TGTGCCTGGACACGGGACTCCTACGAGCAGTACTTC. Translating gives CAWTRDSYEQYF.

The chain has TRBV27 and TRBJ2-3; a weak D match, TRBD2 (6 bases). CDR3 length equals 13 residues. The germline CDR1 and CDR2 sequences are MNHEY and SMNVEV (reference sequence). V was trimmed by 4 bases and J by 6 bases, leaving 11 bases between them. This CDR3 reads CASSSRGSDTQYF. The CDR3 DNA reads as TGTGCCAGCAGTTCGCGGGGATCGGATACGCAGTATTTT.